This T cell receptor (beta chain) is from a study of blood T cell repertoires in COVID-19. In the study overall: Sites in the United States, Italy and Spain provided acute and convalescent COVID-19 samples.

Original methodology: How many nucleated cells were present was estimated from reference gene primer amplification. Repertoires were generated with immunoSEQ multiplex PCR, while TCRdb's copy carries only in-frame clones and drops some. That table gives V, J and clone size, and the DNA gave D and trimming. The sample holds 160,000 or so clones; about 92% are singletons and the top ten take around 17%. V lost 4 bases to trimming and J lost 0 bases; unmatched junction nucleotides: 11. Per the germline V gene, CDR1 is SQVTM and CDR2 is ANQGSEA. This CDR3 comprises 16 residues. The sequence derives from a man between 60 and 70 years old with active or convalescent COVID-19. The sample consisted of peripheral blood. The chain couples TRBV29-1 to TRBJ2-7, with 8 positions matching TRBD2. The CDR3 reads CSVVLGTSSFSYEQYF. The CDR3 coding sequence is TGCAGCGTTGTGTTAGGGACTAGTTCCTTCTCCTACGAGCAGTACTTC.